This TCR beta chain was identified during a study of CD8 T cells in Susac syndrome. Whole-study findings and limits: Repertoires of Susac syndrome CD4+ T cells lacked clonal expansion.

The germline V gene has CDR1 MGHRA and CDR2 YSYEKL. V was trimmed by 4 bases and J by 0 bases, leaving 19 bases between them. The length of the CDR3 is 17 residues. Random hexamers were used to reverse transcribe an amount of roughly 0.5 to 1 ug RNA. An immunoSEQ multiplex PCR amplified TCR beta CDR3 over 54 Vbeta and 13 Jbeta. A single record per CDR3 protein comes from TCRdb applying MiXCR to the immunoSEQ multiplex PCR reads. Of under 200,000 distinct CDR3 sequences detected, around 90% appear once; the ten largest clones hold around 0.085%. Regarding this clonotype: Antigen specificity is unknown.

This sequence originates from a human donor with Susac syndrome. Sequencing was done on a sample of CD4+ T cells from PBMCs. This chain links TRBV4-1 with TRBJ2-7, with D perhaps matching TRBD2 (6 bases). The CDR3 DNA is TGCGCCAGCAGCCTTTCTCCCCTCCGCGGGGTCTCCTACGAGCAGTACTTC. Translated, it gives CASSLSPLRGVSYEQYF.